This TCR beta chain was identified during a study of naive and memory T cell subsets (dated by TCRdb to about 2017). Regarding the study in general: The study applied an open-source, UMI-based TCR alpha and beta sequencing pipeline to sorted naive and memory peripheral blood T cell subsets. RNA was DNase-treated and reverse transcribed with TCR constant-region primers, mostly using SuperScript III. The functional CMV T cell responses agreed completely with IgG serology results. Beyond this particular receptor, the publication reports: In both CD4 and CD8 cells, a rise in Gini index and a fall in Shannon and inverse Simpson diversity were observed from naive through CM, EM and EMRA. A few larger clonotypes were found in naive repertoires, especially CD8, and these larger clonotypes were possibly memory cells re-expressing CD45RA. After error correction, over 95% of naive TCR sequences appeared only once, giving much steeper abundance distributions than memory subsets. The repertoire findings for the naive and memory subsets could not be validated, as no ground truth was available. TCR abundance followed a power law whose exponent differed between naive and memory subsets but was consistent across the three individuals. Each clonotype was defined as a single alpha or beta chain sequence rather than as a paired alpha/beta receptor. RNA-based TCR counts may be influenced by expression changes linked to T cell activation and differentiation.

This clonotype was found many times. It has no known antigen specificity. Base qualities were left out, and no much larger clone turns up one base away. From the second PCR step on, the TCR alpha and beta chain libraries were amplified in separate reactions. Donor CMV status was determined by IFNgamma production from CD4+ T cells after overnight stimulation of fresh PBMCs with CMV viral lysate. Miltenyi beads were used first to positively select CD4 T cells, and CD8 T cells were then positively selected from the CD4-negative fraction. After staining for CD3, CD4, CD8, CD45RA, CD27 and a live/dead dye, cells were sorted on a BD Aria II into four subsets based on CD45RA and CD27. A few healthy volunteers provided blood, and the blood of each volunteer was split into CD4 and CD8 T cells and then into four differentiation subsets. Roughly 120 ml of peripheral blood was collected from each donor, and PBMC were isolated from the blood using Ficoll-Paque PLUS density-gradient centrifugation. Sorted cells were lysed in RLT buffer, and RNA was extracted with a Qiagen RNeasy kit and stored at -80°C.

Counted from cysteine to phenylalanine, this CDR3 has 15 amino acids. Kept here is only the CDR3 DNA, which spans 45 bases and is read in frame from base 1. V is cut back by 3 bases and J by 3 bases, with 6 bases in the junction unmatched. The germline V gene specifies SGHTA as CDR1 and FQGNSA as CDR2. Library creation used UMI-ligation and nested PCR. The beta constant-region primer consisted of an equimolar mixture of two oligonucleotides that together covered TRBC1 and TRBC2. T4 RNA ligase 1 ligated a single-stranded oligonucleotide carrying the SP2 primer and a 12-nucleotide UMI to the cDNA 3' end. Four rounds of PCR, combining the SP2 primer with nested alpha and beta constant-region primers, were used to amplify the ligated cDNA. Incubation of the ligation reaction was carried out at 16 degrees C for roughly 19-24 hours. PCR2 was typically performed as a SYBR Green qPCR and was stopped at a predetermined threshold so that over-amplification was prevented. Agencourt AMPure XP magnetic beads were used for all purifications after the first. Library quantification was done by Qubit, followed by a TapeStation check on which the main peak was expected at around 650 bp. Pooled libraries were sequenced on an Illumina MiSeq with v2 2x251 paired-end kits, typically giving roughly 0.9-2.1 million reads per sample. Libraries were pooled at approximately 3.7 nM per sample, and roughly 5-7.5% PhiX was added to improve cluster recognition. The published analysis was carried out like this. V and J genes were assigned to Demultiplexor-processed FASTQ reads by Decombinator through tag matching, with a single base-pair mismatch being allowed. By using UMIs, Collapsinator corrected both sequencing errors and the frequency errors caused by PCR heterogeneity. TCRs were translated and CDR3s were extracted from the conserved cysteine to the FGXG phenylalanine by CDR3Translator, with non-productive sequences being flagged. Gini, Shannon entropy and inverse Simpson indices were calculated on repertoires subsampled to equal numbers of UMI-defined TCRs. Power-law fits to clonotype abundance distributions were performed by maximum likelihood within the linear range. On one naive CD8 sample, the pipeline and MIGEC gave similar UMI counts, unique TCR numbers and clonal distributions. One analysis removed from the naive repertoire any naive TCRs that were also present in any memory subset from the same donor. The repertoires were searched for 6,000 to 9,500 CMV-associated CDR3 sequences that had been compiled from VDJdb and a published dataset. The raw public data were reprocessed by TCRdb itself: fastp quality trimming at Q25, MiXCR clonotype calling, in-frame beta chains only. Each CDR3 protein gets just one entry, which takes the most common genes and DNA from the rows behind it. The V and J calls follow TCRdb's processing rather than the paper's. In all, the sample holds approximately 140,000 distinct CDR3 sequences, and about 17% of those were seen once. The ten largest clones represent about 0.15% of the sample.

The sequenced sample consisted of naive CD4+ T cells from blood. The cell subset or site label corresponds to: naive T cells, CD45RA high CD27+. This clonotype originated in a human donor in good health. The V and J genes are TRBV7-2 and TRBJ2-7; 9 central bases correspond to TRBD1. The CDR3 region: CASSFLPGQGYEQYF. At the DNA level, the sequence is TGTGCCAGCAGCTTCTTACCGGGACAGGGCTACGAGCAGTACTTC.